The sequence of this TCR beta chain was determined in a study of shared clonotypes between healthy human individuals. Sorted subsets were amplified in replicate PCRs using 200 ng DNA, roughly 30,000 T cell genomes. Using immunoSEQ multiplex PCR, the repertoire was profiled, and TCRdb retains in-frame clones only, with some absent. The sample has 1,400,000 or so clones, 97% to 99% seen once; the top ten hold over 0.3%. With regard to this clone: Its antigen remains unknown.

Study observations and caveats: Clonotypes shared by all four donors outscored non-shared clonotypes in generation probability.

CDR3 length: 15 amino acids. The germline V and J ends were trimmed by 5 bases and 2 bases, with 13 bases remaining between them. The germline V gene encodes CDR1 SEHNR and CDR2 FQNEAQ (reference sequence). Every donor was a Caucasian adult from Nashville, Tennessee. Negatively enriched CD4+ T cells were divided by CD45RA into naive and memory. Sequenced input: naive CD4+ T cells sorted from blood. As for subset: CD45RA+ positively selected. This receptor was taken from a man younger than 40 in good health. The V and J genes are TRBV7-9 and TRBJ2-1, with a weak D call TRBD1 (6 bases). CDR3 nucleotides: TGTGCCAGCAGCCACAGGGTTGGAACCTACAATGAGCAGTTCTTC. This gives the protein CASSHRVGTYNEQFF.